This TCR beta chain was sequenced for a study of blood T cell repertoires in COVID-19. Study information: PBMCs, B-cell-depleted T cells, or T cells provided the cDNA or gDNA that made up the material.

The ends lost 2 bases at V and 10 bases at J; junction bases unmatched: 11. The CDR3 has 14 residues. From germline, CDR1 is SGHDT and CDR2 YYEEEE. In the study's own analysis: For nucleated cells, counts were estimated from reference gene primer amplification. Generated by immunoSEQ multiplex PCR, the TCRdb table keeps only in-frame clones and is missing some. D and trimming come from the DNA, and the V and J calls and clone size come from that table. Found here are 80,000 to 90,000 clones, roughly four fifths of them singletons; the top ten hold around 1.3%. The sample was peripheral blood. The rearrangement uses TRBV5-6 and TRBJ1-1; 7 bases agree with TRBD1. The TCR sequence derives from a woman aged 80 or over with acute or convalescent COVID-19. DNA for the CDR3: TGTGCCAGCAGCTTCGGGGCGGACCAGGGGGTAGCTTTCTTT. As protein: CASSFGADQGVAFF.